The clone carrying this T cell receptor beta chain came up a few times. This record belongs to a study of T cells in Graves' hyperthyroidism and ophthalmopathy. There were TCR beta CDR3 regions amplified from RNA transcripts. The HTBI primer set served for first-round RT-PCR of the TCR CDR3. TCRdb reprocessed the multiplex PCR reads via MiXCR and lists one record per CDR3 protein. The sample gives about 290,000 distinct CDR3 sequences, roughly 17% of which show up once; approximately 35% is in the top ten. Germline V lookup: CDR1 LNHDA, CDR2 SQIVND (reference sequence). Germline trimming cut 8 bases from V and 4 bases from J; bases unmatched to any gene: 5. The CDR3 extends over 13 amino acids. The definition of stable Graves' hyperthyroidism was no ophthalmopathy progression within 18 months. Subjects aged 18 to 65 presented with newly diagnosed hyperthyroidism of less than 2 months' duration. Together with thyroid ultrasound, orbital computed tomography, serum thyroxine and TRAb, clinical symptoms were used for diagnoses.

V gene TRBV19 combines with J gene TRBJ1-5, with TRBD1 matching over 7 bases. The receptor was derived from a young man with Graves' hyperthyroidism. Sequencing was performed on blood. CDR3 bases: TGTGCCAGTCGACCGGGACAGAATCAGCCCCAGCATTTT. Amino acid sequence: CASRPGQNQPQHF.